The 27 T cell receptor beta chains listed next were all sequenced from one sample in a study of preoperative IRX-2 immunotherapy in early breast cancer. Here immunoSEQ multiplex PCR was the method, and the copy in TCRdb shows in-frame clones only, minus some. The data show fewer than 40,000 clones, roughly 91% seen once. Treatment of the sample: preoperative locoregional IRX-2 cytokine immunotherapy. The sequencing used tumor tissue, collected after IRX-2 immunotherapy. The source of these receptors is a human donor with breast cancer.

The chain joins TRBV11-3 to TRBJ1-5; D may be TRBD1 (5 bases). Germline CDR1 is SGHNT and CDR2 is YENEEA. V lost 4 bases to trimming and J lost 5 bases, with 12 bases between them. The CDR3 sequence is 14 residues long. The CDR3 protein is CASSSLGDHQPQHF. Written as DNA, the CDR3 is TGTGCCAGCAGCTCCTTAGGGGACCATCAGCCCCAGCATTTT.

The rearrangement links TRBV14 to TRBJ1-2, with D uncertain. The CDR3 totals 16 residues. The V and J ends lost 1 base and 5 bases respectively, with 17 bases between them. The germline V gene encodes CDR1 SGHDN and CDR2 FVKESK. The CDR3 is CASSQVVGRKTYGYTF. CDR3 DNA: TGTGCCAGCAGCCAAGTTGTCGGACGCAAGACTTATGGCTACACCTTC.

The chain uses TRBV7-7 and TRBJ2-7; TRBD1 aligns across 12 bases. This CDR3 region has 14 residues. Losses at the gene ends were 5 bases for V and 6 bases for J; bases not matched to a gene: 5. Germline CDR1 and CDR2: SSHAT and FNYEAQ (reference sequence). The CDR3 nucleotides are TGTGCCAGCAGCGAAGGGACAGGGGGCGGCGAGCAGTACTTC. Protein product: CASSEGTGGGEQYF.

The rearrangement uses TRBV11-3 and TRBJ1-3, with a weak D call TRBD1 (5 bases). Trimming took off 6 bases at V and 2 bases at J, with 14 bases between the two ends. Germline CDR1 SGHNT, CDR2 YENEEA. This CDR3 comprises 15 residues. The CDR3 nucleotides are TGTGCCAGCAGGTCGGGCAGGGTGCCTGGAAACACCATATATTTT. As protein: CASRSGRVPGNTIYF.

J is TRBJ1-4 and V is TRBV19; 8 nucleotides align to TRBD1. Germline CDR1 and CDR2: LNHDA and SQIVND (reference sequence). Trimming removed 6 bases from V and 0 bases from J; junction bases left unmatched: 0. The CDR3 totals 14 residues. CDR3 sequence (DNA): TGTGCCAGTAGACAGGGGGCAACTAATGAAAAACTGTTTTTT. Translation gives CASRQGATNEKLFF.

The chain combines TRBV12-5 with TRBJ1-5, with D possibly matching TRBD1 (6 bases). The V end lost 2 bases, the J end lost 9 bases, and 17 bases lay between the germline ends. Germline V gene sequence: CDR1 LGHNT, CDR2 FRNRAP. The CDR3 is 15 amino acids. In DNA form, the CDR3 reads TGTGCTAGTGGTTTGCCCTCCGGGGGCGGCTGGCCCCAGCATTTT. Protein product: CASGLPSGGGWPQHF.

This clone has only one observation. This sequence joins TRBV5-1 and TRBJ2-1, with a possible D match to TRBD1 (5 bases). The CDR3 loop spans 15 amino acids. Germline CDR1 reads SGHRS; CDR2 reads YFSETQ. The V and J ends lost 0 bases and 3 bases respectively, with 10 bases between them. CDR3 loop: CASSLAGLIYNEQFF. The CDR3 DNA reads TGCGCCAGCAGCTTGGCAGGGCTTATCTACAATGAGCAGTTCTTC.

Here the CDR3 DNA reads TGTGCCAGCAGCTTAACAGGACAGGGCGGGGGCTACACCTTC. The encoded protein is CASSLTGQGGGYTF. This rearrangement joins TRBV11-3 to TRBJ1-2, with TRBD1 identical over 8 bases. The CDR3 extends over 14 amino acids. CDR1 and CDR2 from the germline V gene are SGHNT and YENEEA. V was clipped by 2 bases and J by 8 bases; unmatched bases: 7.

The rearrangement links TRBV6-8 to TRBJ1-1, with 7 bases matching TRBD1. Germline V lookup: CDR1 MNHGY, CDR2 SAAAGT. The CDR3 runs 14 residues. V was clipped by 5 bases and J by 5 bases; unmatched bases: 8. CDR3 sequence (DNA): TGTGCCAGCAGTGGTAGGACAGGTGAAACTGAAGCTTTCTTT. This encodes CASSGRTGETEAFF.

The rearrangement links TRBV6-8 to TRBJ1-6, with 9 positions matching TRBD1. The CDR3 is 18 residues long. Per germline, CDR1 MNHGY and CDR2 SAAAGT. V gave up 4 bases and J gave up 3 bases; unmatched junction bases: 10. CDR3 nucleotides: TGTGCCAGCAGTTCGGGGACAGGGATGCGCTACTATAATTCACCCCTCCACTTT. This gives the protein CASSSGTGMRYYNSPLHF.

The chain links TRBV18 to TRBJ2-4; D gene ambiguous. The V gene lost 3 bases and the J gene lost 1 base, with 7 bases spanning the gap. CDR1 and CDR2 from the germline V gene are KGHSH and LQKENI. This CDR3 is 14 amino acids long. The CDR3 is CASSPLGAKNIQYF. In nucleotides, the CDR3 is TGTGCCAGCTCACCTTTGGGGGCCAAAAACATTCAGTACTTC.

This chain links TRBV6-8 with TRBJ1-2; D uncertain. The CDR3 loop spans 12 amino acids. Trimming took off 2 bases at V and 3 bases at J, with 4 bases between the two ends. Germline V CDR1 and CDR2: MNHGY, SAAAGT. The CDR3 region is CASSYPDYGYTF. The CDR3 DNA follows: TGTGCCAGCAGTTACCCAGACTATGGCTACACCTTC.

In DNA form, the CDR3 reads TGTGCCAGCAGCTTCACCCGTACAGATACGCAGTATTTT. Amino acid sequence: CASSFTRTDTQYF. The chain has TRBV7-1 and TRBJ2-3, with unresolved D. TRBV7-1 counts as an open reading frame of uncertain function. V lost 4 bases and J 3 bases, leaving 8 bases between the germline ends. The CDR3 has 13 amino acids.

The CDR3 DNA sequence: TGTGCCAGCAGTCTGCCGGGGGCAACTAATGAAAAACTGTTTTTT. The encoded protein is CASSLPGATNEKLFF. The J gene is TRBJ1-4, the V gene TRBV28, with D possibly being TRBD1 (5 bases). The ends were cut back, 5 bases at V and 0 bases at J, with 10 bases in the middle. The CDR3 sequence is 15 residues long. Germline V CDR1 and CDR2: MDHEN, SYDVKM.

The DNA for the CDR3 is TGTGCCATCAGTGAGCATGGGGGCGGGGAGACCCAGTACTTC. This encodes CAISEHGGGETQYF. This chain uses TRBV10-3 with TRBJ2-5, with D perhaps TRBD1 (6 bases). Trimming stripped 2 bases from V and 5 bases from J, with 12 bases between. Germline loops: CDR1 ENHRY, CDR2 SYGVKD. The CDR3 runs to 14 residues.

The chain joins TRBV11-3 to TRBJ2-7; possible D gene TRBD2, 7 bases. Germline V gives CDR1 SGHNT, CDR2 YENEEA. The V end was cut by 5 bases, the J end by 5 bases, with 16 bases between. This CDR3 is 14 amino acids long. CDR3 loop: CASSPYRGGDEQYV. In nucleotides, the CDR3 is TGTGCCAGCAGCCCCTATAGGGGGGGCGACGAGCAGTACGTC.

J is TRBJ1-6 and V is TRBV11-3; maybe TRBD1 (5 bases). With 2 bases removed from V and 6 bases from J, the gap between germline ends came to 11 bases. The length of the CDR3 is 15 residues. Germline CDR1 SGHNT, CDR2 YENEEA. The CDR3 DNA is TGTGCCAGCAGCTTATTCGAGGGGACTAATTCACCCCTCCACTTT. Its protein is CASSLFEGTNSPLHF. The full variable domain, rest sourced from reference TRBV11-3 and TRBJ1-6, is EAGVVQSPRYKIIEKKQPVAFWCNPISGHNTLYWYLQNLGQGPELLIRYENEEAVDDSQLPKDRFSAERLKGVDSTLKIQPAELGDSAVYLCASSLFEGTNSPLHFGNGTRLTVT.

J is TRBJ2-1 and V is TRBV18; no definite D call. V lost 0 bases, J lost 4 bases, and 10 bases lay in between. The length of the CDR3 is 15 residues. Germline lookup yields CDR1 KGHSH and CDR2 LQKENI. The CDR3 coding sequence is TGTGCCAGCTCACCACCCCCGACGGGTTACAATGAGCAGTTCTTC. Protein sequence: CASSPPPTGYNEQFF.

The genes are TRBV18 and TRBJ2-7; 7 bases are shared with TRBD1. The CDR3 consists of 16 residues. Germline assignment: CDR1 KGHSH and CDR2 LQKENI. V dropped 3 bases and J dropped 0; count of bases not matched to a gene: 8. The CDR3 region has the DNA TGTGCCAGCTCACCCCTCAGGGGGTCCAGCTCCTACGAGCAGTACTTC. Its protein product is CASSPLRGSSSYEQYF.

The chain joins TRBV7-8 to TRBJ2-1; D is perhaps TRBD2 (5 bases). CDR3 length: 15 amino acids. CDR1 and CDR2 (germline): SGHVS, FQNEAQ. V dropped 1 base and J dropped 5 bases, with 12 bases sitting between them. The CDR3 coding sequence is TGTGCCAGCAGCTTAGATCCGGGTAGCGACAATGAGCAGTTCTTC. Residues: CASSLDPGSDNEQFF.

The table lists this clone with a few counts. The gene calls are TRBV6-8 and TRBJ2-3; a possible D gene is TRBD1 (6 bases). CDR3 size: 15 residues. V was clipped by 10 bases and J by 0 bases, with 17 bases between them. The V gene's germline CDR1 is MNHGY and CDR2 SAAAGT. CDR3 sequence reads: CAINKDRSSTDTQYF. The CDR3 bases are TGTGCCATCAACAAAGACAGGTCAAGCACAGATACGCAGTATTTT.

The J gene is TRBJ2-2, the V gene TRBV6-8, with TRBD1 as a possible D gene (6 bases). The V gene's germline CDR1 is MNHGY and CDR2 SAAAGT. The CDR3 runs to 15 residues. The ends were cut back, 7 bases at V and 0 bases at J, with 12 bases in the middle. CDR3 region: CASKQGSTNTGELFF. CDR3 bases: TGTGCCAGCAAACAGGGTTCCACGAACACCGGGGAGCTGTTTTTT.

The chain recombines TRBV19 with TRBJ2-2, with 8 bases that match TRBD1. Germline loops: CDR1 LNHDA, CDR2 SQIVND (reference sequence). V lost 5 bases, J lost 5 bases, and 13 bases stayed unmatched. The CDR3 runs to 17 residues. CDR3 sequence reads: CASSPQRQGRGTGELFF. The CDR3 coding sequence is TGTGCCAGTAGTCCCCAAAGACAGGGGAGAGGGACCGGGGAGCTGTTTTTT.

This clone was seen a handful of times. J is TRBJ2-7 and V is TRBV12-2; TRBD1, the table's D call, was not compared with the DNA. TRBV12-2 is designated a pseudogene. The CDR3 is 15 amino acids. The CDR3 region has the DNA TGTGCAAGTCGACAAACCGGGACAGGGTTTTACGAGCAGTACGTC. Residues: CASRQTGTGFYEQYV.

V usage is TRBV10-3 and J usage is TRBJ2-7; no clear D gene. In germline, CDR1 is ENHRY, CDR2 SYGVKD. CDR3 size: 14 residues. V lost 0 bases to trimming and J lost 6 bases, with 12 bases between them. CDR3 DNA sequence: TGTGCCATCAGTGAGTCGAATAGGCAGAGCGAGCAGTACTTC. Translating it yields CAISESNRQSEQYF.

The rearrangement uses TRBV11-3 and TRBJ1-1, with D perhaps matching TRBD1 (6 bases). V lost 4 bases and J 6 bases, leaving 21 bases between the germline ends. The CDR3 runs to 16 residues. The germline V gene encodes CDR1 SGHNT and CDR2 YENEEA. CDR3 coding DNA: TGTGCCAGCAGCTCAGAGCAATGGGGGAAGGGGGCTGAAGCTTTCTTT. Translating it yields CASSSEQWGKGAEAFF.

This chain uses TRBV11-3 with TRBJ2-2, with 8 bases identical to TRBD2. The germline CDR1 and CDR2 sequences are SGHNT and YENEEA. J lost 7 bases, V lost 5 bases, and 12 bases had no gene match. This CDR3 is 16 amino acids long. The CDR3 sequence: CASSLSGSSDGGELFF. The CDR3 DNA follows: TGTGCCAGCAGCCTAAGCGGGAGCTCCGATGGCGGGGAGCTGTTTTTT.